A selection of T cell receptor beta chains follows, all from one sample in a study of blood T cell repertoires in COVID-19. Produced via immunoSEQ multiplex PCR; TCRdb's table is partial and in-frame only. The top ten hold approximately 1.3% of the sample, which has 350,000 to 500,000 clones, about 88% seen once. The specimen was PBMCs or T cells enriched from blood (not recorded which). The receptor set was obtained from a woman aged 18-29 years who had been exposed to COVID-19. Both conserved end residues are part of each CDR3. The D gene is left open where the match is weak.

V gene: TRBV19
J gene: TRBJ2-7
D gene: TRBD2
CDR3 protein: CASSMGGGAYEQYF
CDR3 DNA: TGTGCCAGTAGTATGGGCGGGGGGGCCTACGAGCAGTACTTC

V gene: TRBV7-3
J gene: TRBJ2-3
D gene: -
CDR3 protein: CASSYGRGDTQYF
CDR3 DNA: TGTGCCAGCAGTTATGGGCGGGGAGATACGCAGTATTTT

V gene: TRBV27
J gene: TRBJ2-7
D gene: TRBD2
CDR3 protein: CASRSGTPSYEQYF
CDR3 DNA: TGTGCCAGCAGAAGCGGGACTCCCTCCTACGAGCAGTACTTC

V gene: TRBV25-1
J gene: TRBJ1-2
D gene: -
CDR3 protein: CASSEGARQGYTF
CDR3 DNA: TGTGCCAGCAGTGAAGGGGCACGGCAGGGCTACACCTTC

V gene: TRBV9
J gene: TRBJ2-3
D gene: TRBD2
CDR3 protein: CASSVLGGTDTQYF
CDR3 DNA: TGTGCCAGCAGCGTACTCGGGGGGACAGATACGCAGTATTTT

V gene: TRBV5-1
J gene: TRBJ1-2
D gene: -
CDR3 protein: CASTVGGRGYTF
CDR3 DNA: TGCGCCAGCACAGTCGGGGGGCGCGGCTACACCTTC

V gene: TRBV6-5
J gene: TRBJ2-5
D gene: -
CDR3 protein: CASSRTVQETQYF
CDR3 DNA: TGTGCCAGCAGTAGGACAGTCCAAGAGACCCAGTACTTC

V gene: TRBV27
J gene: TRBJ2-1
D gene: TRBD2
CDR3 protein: CASSQTSLAGELNEQFF
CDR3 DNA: TGTGCCAGCAGTCAAACGAGTCTAGCGGGGGAATTAAATGAGCAGTTCTTC

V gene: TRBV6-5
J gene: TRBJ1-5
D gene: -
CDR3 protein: CASSYSGPGNQPQHF
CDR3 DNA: TGTGCCAGCAGTTACTCTGGGCCGGGCAATCAGCCCCAGCATTTT

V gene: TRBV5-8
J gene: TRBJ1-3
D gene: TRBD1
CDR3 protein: CASSSNRGLGNTIYF
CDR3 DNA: TGTGCCAGCAGCTCAAACAGGGGGCTTGGAAACACCATATATTTT

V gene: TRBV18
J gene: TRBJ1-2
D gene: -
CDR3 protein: CASSQPPGLSGYTF
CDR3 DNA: TGTGCCAGCTCACAACCCCCGGGGTTGAGTGGCTACACCTTC

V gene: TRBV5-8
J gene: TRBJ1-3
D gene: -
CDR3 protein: CASSLDGAGNTIYF
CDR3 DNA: TGTGCCAGCAGCTTGGACGGTGCTGGAAACACCATATATTTT

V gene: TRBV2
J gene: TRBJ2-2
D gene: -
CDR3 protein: CASSESPLGELFF
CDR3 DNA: TGTGCCAGCAGTGAAAGCCCATTGGGGGAGCTGTTTTTT

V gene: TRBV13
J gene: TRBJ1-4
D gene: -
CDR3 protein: CASSLEGHEKLFF
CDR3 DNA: TGTGCCAGCAGCTTAGAGGGGCATGAAAAACTGTTTTTT

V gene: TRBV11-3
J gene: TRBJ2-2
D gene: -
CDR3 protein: CASSLTTGTYNPGELFF
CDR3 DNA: TGTGCCAGCAGCCTAACCACCGGGACTTATAATCCCGGGGAGCTGTTTTTT

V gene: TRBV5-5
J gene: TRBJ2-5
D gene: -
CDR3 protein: CASSLVGARETQYF
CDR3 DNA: TGTGCCAGCAGCTTGGTGGGGGCACGTGAGACCCAGTACTTC

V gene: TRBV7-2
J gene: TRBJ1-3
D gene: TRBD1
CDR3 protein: CASSSGGTVRGNTIYF
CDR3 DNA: TGTGCCAGCAGCTCCGGAGGGACAGTACGTGGAAACACCATATATTTT

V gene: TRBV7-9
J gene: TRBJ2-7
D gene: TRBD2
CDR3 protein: CASRGLAGVEQYF
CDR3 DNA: TGTGCCAGCAGGGGACTAGCGGGAGTCGAGCAGTACTTC

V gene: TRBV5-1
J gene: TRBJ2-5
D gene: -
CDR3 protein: CASSREETQYF
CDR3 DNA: TGCGCCAGCAGCAGGGAGGAGACCCAGTACTTC

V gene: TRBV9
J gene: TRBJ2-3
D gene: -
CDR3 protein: CASSVGGSPDTQYF
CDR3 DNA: TGTGCCAGCAGCGTAGGTGGGAGCCCAGATACGCAGTATTTT